This T cell receptor (beta chain) was profiled in a study of T cell responses to AZD1222 COVID-19 vaccine. Study-wide points: White British ancestry dominated among donors, who included more females, and clonal diversity was possibly underestimated.

This CDR3 is built from 17 residues. Germline loops: CDR1 MDHEN, CDR2 SYDVKM. V shed 4 bases and J 5 bases; nucleotides not matched to a gene: 11. This table comes from immunoSEQ multiplex PCR, and its TCRdb copy is limited to in-frame clones, with some not included. This sample has about 110,000 clones, with almost 90% found just once. The sample holds one count of this clone. Its antigen is unknown. The chain uses TRBV28 and TRBJ1-3, with TRBD1 identical over 10 bases. The material was peripheral blood, obtained on day 0 of AZD1222 vaccination. This clonotype originated in an adult in good health. The CDR3 sequence is CASSSYRGQGRRNTIYF. The DNA of the CDR3 is TGTGCCAGCAGTTCCTATCGGGGACAGGGGAGAAGAAACACCATATATTTT.